These 20 T cell receptor beta chains originate from one sample sequenced in a study of tumor-infiltrating lymphocytes in localized non-small cell lung cancer. The assay was immunoSEQ multiplex PCR, and TCRdb's table has in-frame clones only and misses some. The table records some 15,000 clones, approximately 73% of them present only once. The specimen sequenced was lung tumor tissue. The origin of the receptors is a human donor with non-small cell lung cancer.

The chain is built from TRBV5-6 and TRBJ1-5; the D gene is possibly TRBD1 (5 bases). V lost 4 bases to trimming and J lost 0 bases, with 14 bases between them. Germline assignment: CDR1 SGHDT and CDR2 YYEEEE. CDR3 length: 16 amino acids. The CDR3 sequence is CASSLRRGNSNQPQHF. Written as DNA, the CDR3 is TGTGCCAGCAGCCTACGGAGGGGTAATAGCAATCAGCCCCAGCATTTT.

The rearrangement uses TRBV10-3 and TRBJ1-3; no definite D call. The CDR3 consists of 15 residues. V dropped 2 bases and J dropped 4 bases, with 12 bases sitting between them. From germline, CDR1 is ENHRY and CDR2 SYGVKD. CDR3 loop: CAISEGLVGGNTIYF. CDR3 sequence (DNA): TGTGCCATCAGTGAGGGCCTTGTGGGCGGAAACACCATATATTTT.

The chain carries TRBV4-1 and TRBJ2-7; D may match TRBD1 or TRBD2 (5 bases each). Germline assignment: CDR1 MGHRA and CDR2 YSYEKL. The CDR3 is 16 residues long. Deletions cut 2 bases from V and 1 base from J, with 15 bases between. CDR3 DNA: TGCGCCAGCAGCCAACCGGGACGGATGACTTCCTACGAGCAGTACTTC. Its protein product is CASSQPGRMTSYEQYF.

This clone is a singleton in its sample. The V call is TRBV30, the J call TRBJ1-1; D call uncertain. The CDR3 extends over 15 amino acids. The V end was cut by 1 base, the J end by 0 bases, with 12 bases between. The germline V gene encodes CDR1 GTSNPN and CDR2 SVGIG (reference sequence). The DNA of the CDR3 is TGTGCCTGGAGTGCTTACAGCGGCCTGAACACTGAAGCTTTCTTT. Amino acids: CAWSAYSGLNTEAFF. Drawing the rest from reference TRBV30 and TRBJ1-1, the complete variable domain is SQTIHQWPATLVQPVGSPLSLECTVEGTSNPNLYWYRQAAGRGLQLLFYSVGIGQISSEVPQNLSASRPQDRQFILSSKKLLLSDSGFYLCAWSAYSGLNTEAFFGQGTRLTVV.

The V call is TRBV9, the J call TRBJ1-4; D is unresolved. V lost 4 bases to trimming and J lost 0 bases, with 13 bases between them. The CDR3 totals 16 residues. Germline CDR1 and CDR2: SGDLS and YYNGEE. The CDR3 reads CASSSSGGATNEKLFF. The CDR3 coding sequence is TGTGCCAGCAGCTCCAGTGGAGGTGCAACTAATGAAAAACTGTTTTTT.

The chain combines TRBV4-1 with TRBJ2-7; tentative D call: TRBD1 (6 bases). This CDR3 is built from 14 residues. Trimming cost V 2 bases and J 0 bases, with 8 bases left between them. CDR1 is MGHRA, CDR2 YSYEKL, per germline. For the CDR3, the DNA is TGCGCCAGCAGCCAAAGGGACACCTCCTACGAGCAGTACTTC. Its translation: CASSQRDTSYEQYF.

For the CDR3, the DNA is TGTGCCAGCAGTGTTAGGACTAGCGGGAGATCCCGCTACGAGCAGTACTTC. Its protein is CASSVRTSGRSRYEQYF. V is TRBV25-1 and J is TRBJ2-7; 13 bases are a match to TRBD2. The CDR3 spans 17 residues. V gave up 4 bases and J gave up 3 bases; unmatched junction bases: 9. CDR1 MGHDK and CDR2 SYGVNS come from the germline V gene.

The V and J genes are TRBV11-3 and TRBJ2-3; possibly TRBD1 for D (6 bases). The germline V gene has CDR1 SGHNT and CDR2 YENEEA. Trimming removed 3 bases from V and 5 bases from J, with 9 bases in between. The CDR3 has 13 residues. As DNA, the CDR3 is TGTGCCAGCAGCTTCTCACAGGGAGATACGCAGTATTTT. As protein: CASSFSQGDTQYF.

This clone has just a few counts. The rearrangement joins TRBV6-5 to TRBJ1-2; D is ambiguous. Germline V gene data show CDR1 as MNHEY and CDR2 as SVGAGI. The CDR3 extends over 12 amino acids. Trimming pared 1 base from V and 10 bases from J, leaving 10 bases between. The chain's CDR3 is CASSYLGSDYTF. For the CDR3, the DNA is TGTGCCAGCAGTTACTTAGGGTCGGACTACACCTTC.

The chain links TRBV5-8 to TRBJ2-3, with D maybe TRBD1 (6 bases). CDR3 length: 14 residues. The V gene's germline CDR1 is SGHTS and CDR2 YDEGEE. V lost 4 bases to trimming and J lost 6 bases, with 15 bases between them. CDR3 in amino acids: CASSPHRVGDTQYF. DNA for the CDR3: TGTGCCAGCAGCCCACACAGGGTGGGGGATACGCAGTATTTT.

V and J are TRBV12-5 and TRBJ2-3; TRBD2 is a possible D gene (5 bases). From germline, CDR1 is LGHNT and CDR2 FRNRAP. V gave up 9 bases and J gave up 2 bases, with 18 bases separating them. This CDR3 comprises 15 residues. CDR3 sequence: CASGFDNGITDTQYF. In nucleotides, the CDR3 is TGTGCTAGCGGATTTGACAACGGGATCACAGATACGCAGTATTTT.

This rearrangement joins TRBV7-9 to TRBJ1-1, with 9 bases fitting TRBD1. Germline CDR1 and CDR2: SEHNR and FQNEAQ (reference sequence). The CDR3 sequence is 16 residues long. Trimming cost V 5 bases and J 1 base; bases outside gene matches: 8. CDR3 loop: CASSTSAGQGNTEAFF. In DNA, the CDR3 is TGTGCCAGCAGCACATCCGCGGGACAGGGGAACACTGAAGCTTTCTTT. The full variable domain, its missing parts supplied by reference TRBV7-9 and TRBJ1-1, is DTGVSQNPRHKITKRGQNVTFRCDPISEHNRLYWYRQTLGQGPEFLTYFQNEAQLEKSRLLSDRFSAERPKGSFSTLEIQRTEQGDSAMYLCASSTSAGQGNTEAFFGQGTRLTVV.

V gene TRBV5-1 combines with J gene TRBJ2-5; 9 positions match TRBD2. V dropped 5 bases and J dropped 1; count of bases not matched to a gene: 0. This CDR3 contains 13 residues. Germline CDR1 and CDR2: SGHRS and YFSETQ. CDR3 bases: TGCGCCAGCAGTAGCGGGGGCCAAGAGACCCAGTACTTC. Translated: CASSSGGQETQYF.

This clone was counted between two and nine times. The J gene is TRBJ2-1, the V gene TRBV9, with a tentative D call TRBD1 (5 bases). The germline gives CDR1 SGDLS, CDR2 YYNGEE. V lost 6 bases to trimming and J lost 4 bases, with 14 bases between them. This CDR3 has 14 residues. CDR3 in DNA: TGTGCCAGCACCGACCGTCCAGGGTACAATGAGCAGTTCTTC. It specifies CASTDRPGYNEQFF.

The genes are TRBV4-1 and TRBJ2-5, with TRBD1 identical over 8 bases. The J call is uncertain, as TRBJ2-7 better fits the DNA end. CDR1 is MGHRA, CDR2 YSYEKL, per germline. The length of the CDR3 is 15 residues. This CDR3 is CASSHEGAGGNEQYF. CDR3 bases: TGCGCCAGCAGCCACGAGGGGGCAGGGGGCAACGAGCAGTACTTC.

The chain employs TRBV7-9 and TRBJ1-1, with 10 bases lining up with TRBD1. The CDR3 has 15 amino acids. V gave up 5 bases and J gave up 7 bases; unmatched junction bases: 10. CDR1 is SEHNR, CDR2 FQNEAQ, per germline (reference sequence). For the CDR3, the DNA is TGTGCCAGCAGCGGGACAGGGGCAATGGGGAGTGAAGCTTTCTTT. Amino acid sequence: CASSGTGAMGSEAFF.

The chain links TRBV19 to TRBJ1-3, with D unclear. CDR1 and CDR2 from the germline V gene are LNHDA and SQIVND (reference sequence). V lost 3 bases and J 0 bases, leaving 3 bases between the germline ends. This CDR3 has 13 amino acids. The CDR3 DNA follows: TGTGCCAGTAGTATCAACTCTGGAAACACCATATATTTT. Translation: CASSINSGNTIYF.

V and J are TRBV10-1 and TRBJ2-1; D possibly corresponds to TRBD2 (5 bases). V gave up 2 bases and J gave up 9 bases, with 11 bases separating them. The CDR3 length is 13 residues. Germline lookup yields CDR1 WNHNN and CDR2 SYGVQD (reference sequence). The CDR3 region has the DNA TGCGCCAGCAGTGAGCAGGCCCGGGGTGAGCAGTTCTTC. Translation gives CASSEQARGEQFF.

The chain has TRBV6-5 and TRBJ2-2; D gene unclear. V lost 0 bases, J lost 5 bases, and 4 bases lay in between. This CDR3 region has 13 residues. Germline loops: CDR1 MNHEY, CDR2 SVGAGI. The CDR3 nucleotides are TGTGCCAGCAGTTACTCGAGAACCGGGGAGCTGTTTTTT. This sequence encodes CASSYSRTGELFF.

This clone was recorded a few times. This chain joins TRBV27 and TRBJ2-5; D is unclear. Trimming stripped 4 bases from V and 4 bases from J, with 10 bases between. Germline CDR1 is MNHEY and CDR2 is SMNVEV (reference sequence). The CDR3 consists of 13 residues. In DNA form, the CDR3 reads TGTGCCAGCAGTTCCTCTCGGGTAGAGACCCAGTACTTC. Translation: CASSSSRVETQYF.